A selection of T cell receptor beta chains follows, all from one sample in a study of long-term antiretroviral therapy in people with HIV. The table came from immunoSEQ multiplex PCR; TCRdb's copy has only in-frame clones and leaves some out. The table shows 25,000 to 30,000 clones, with 70% to 90% occurring only once. Sequencing used unsorted PBMCs, obtained 3 years after starting antiretroviral therapy. The receptors were gathered from a man in his forties with HIV. CDR3s include the opening cysteine and the closing phenylalanine or tryptophan. Each record gives: D gene, clone size, J gene, V gene, CDR3 protein, CDR3 DNA. A D gene is named only where the DNA matches it firmly. A row's size may be missing; if present it is once, few, many or a size class.

d_gene: TRBD2; abundance: .; j_gene: TRBJ2-7; v_gene: TRBV7-9; CDR3aa: CAAGGQLYEQYF; CDR3nt: TGTGCCGCGGGGGGTCAACTCTACGAGCAGTACTTC
d_gene: TRBD1; abundance: .; j_gene: TRBJ1-5; v_gene: TRBV30; CDR3aa: CAWKDRGSQPQHF; CDR3nt: TGTGCCTGGAAGGACAGGGGAAGTCAGCCCCAGCATTTT
d_gene: .; abundance: few; j_gene: TRBJ2-2; v_gene: TRBV21-1; CDR3aa: CASSIPYGHSKNTGELFF; CDR3nt: TGTGCCAGCAGCATTCCCTATGGGCACAGTAAAAACACCGGGGAGCTGTTTTTT
d_gene: .; abundance: .; j_gene: TRBJ1-2; v_gene: TRBV7-9; CDR3aa: CASSFGQSSSYGYTF; CDR3nt: TGTGCCAGCAGCTTCGGACAGAGTTCCTCCTATGGCTACACCTTC
d_gene: .; abundance: .; j_gene: TRBJ2-1; v_gene: TRBV10-2; CDR3aa: CASRELGGLGNEQFF; CDR3nt: TGCGCCAGCAGGGAACTGGGGGGCCTTGGCAATGAGCAGTTCTTC
d_gene: TRBD1; abundance: .; j_gene: TRBJ2-2; v_gene: TRBV7-9; CDR3aa: CASSSPVGQGNTGELFF; CDR3nt: TGTGCCAGCAGCTCCCCAGTTGGACAGGGGAACACCGGGGAGCTGTTTTTT
d_gene: TRBD1; abundance: .; j_gene: TRBJ1-5; v_gene: TRBV9; CDR3aa: CASSQGGSSQPQHF; CDR3nt: TGTGCCAGCAGTCAGGGGGGGTCCAGTCAGCCCCAGCATTTT
d_gene: .; abundance: .; j_gene: TRBJ1-6; v_gene: TRBV27; CDR3aa: CASSLRSGPLFFNSPLHF; CDR3nt: TGTGCCAGCAGTTTAAGGTCGGGTCCTCTTTTTTTTAATTCACCCCTCCACTTT
d_gene: TRBD1; abundance: .; j_gene: TRBJ2-2; v_gene: TRBV5-5; CDR3aa: CASSFTGDTGELFF; CDR3nt: TGTGCCAGCAGCTTCACAGGGGACACCGGGGAGCTGTTTTTT
d_gene: .; abundance: few; j_gene: TRBJ2-7; v_gene: TRBV10-1; CDR3aa: CASSPGAYTGSEQYF; CDR3nt: TGCGCCAGCAGCCCGGGGGCCTACACAGGGTCCGAGCAGTACTTC
d_gene: TRBD2; abundance: .; j_gene: TRBJ2-1; v_gene: TRBV6-5; CDR3aa: CASSLSGASYNEQFF; CDR3nt: TGTGCCAGCAGCCTTAGCGGGGCGTCCTACAATGAGCAGTTCTTC
d_gene: .; abundance: .; j_gene: TRBJ2-3; v_gene: TRBV13; CDR3aa: CASSFLDSSTDTQYF; CDR3nt: TGTGCCAGCAGCTTTCTAGACAGCAGCACAGATACGCAGTATTTT
d_gene: .; abundance: .; j_gene: TRBJ1-5; v_gene: TRBV6-5; CDR3aa: CASQKAQGDQPQHF; CDR3nt: TGTGCCAGCCAAAAGGCGCAGGGTGATCAGCCCCAGCATTTT
d_gene: .; abundance: .; j_gene: TRBJ2-3; v_gene: TRBV15; CDR3aa: CATSRDPSATDTQYF; CDR3nt: TGTGCCACCAGCAGAGATCCCAGCGCCACAGATACGCAGTATTTT
d_gene: .; abundance: .; j_gene: TRBJ2-1; v_gene: TRBV5-8; CDR3aa: CASSLGWGKQFF; CDR3nt: TGTGCCAGCAGCTTGGGGTGGGGGAAGCAGTTCTTC
d_gene: .; abundance: .; j_gene: TRBJ1-5; v_gene: TRBV6-1; CDR3aa: CASKLAGNQPQHF; CDR3nt: TGTGCCAGCAAGTTGGCAGGGAATCAGCCCCAGCATTTT
d_gene: .; abundance: .; j_gene: TRBJ1-2; v_gene: TRBV6-1; CDR3aa: CASSDGGGRYGYTF; CDR3nt: TGTGCCAGCAGTGACGGGGGGGGCCGCTATGGCTACACCTTC
d_gene: TRBD1; abundance: .; j_gene: TRBJ1-6; v_gene: TRBV6-1; CDR3aa: CASSGGQGQYNSPLHF; CDR3nt: TGTGCCAGCAGTGGGGGACAGGGCCAATATAATTCACCCCTCCACTTT
d_gene: .; abundance: once; j_gene: TRBJ1-5; v_gene: TRBV6-1; CDR3aa: CASSPTGEYQPQHF; CDR3nt: TGTGCCAGCAGTCCGACAGGAGAGTATCAGCCCCAGCATTTT
d_gene: .; abundance: .; j_gene: TRBJ1-2; v_gene: TRBV6-6; CDR3aa: CASSYPGDYGYTF; CDR3nt: TGTGCCAGCAGTTACCCAGGGGACTATGGCTACACCTTC
d_gene: .; abundance: .; j_gene: TRBJ2-1; v_gene: TRBV19; CDR3aa: CASSIGNPGTLQFF; CDR3nt: TGTGCCAGTAGTATCGGGAACCCCGGGACGTTGCAGTTCTTC
d_gene: TRBD2; abundance: .; j_gene: TRBJ2-1; v_gene: TRBV25-1; CDR3aa: CASSGLAGDNEQFF; CDR3nt: TGTGCCAGCAGTGGCCTAGCGGGAGACAATGAGCAGTTCTTC
d_gene: .; abundance: .; j_gene: TRBJ1-1; v_gene: TRBV25-1; CDR3aa: CASRRTNTEAFF; CDR3nt: TGTGCCAGCAGAAGAACAAACACTGAAGCTTTCTTT
d_gene: .; abundance: .; j_gene: TRBJ2-2; v_gene: TRBV10-3; CDR3aa: CAISHRVTGELFF; CDR3nt: TGTGCCATCAGTCACAGAGTCACCGGGGAGCTGTTTTTT
d_gene: TRBD1; abundance: .; j_gene: TRBJ2-7; v_gene: TRBV6-1; CDR3aa: CASSEAIPGGASRYEQYF; CDR3nt: TGTGCCAGCAGTGAAGCCATTCCAGGGGGCGCCTCTAGGTACGAGCAGTACTTC
d_gene: TRBD1; abundance: .; j_gene: TRBJ2-7; v_gene: TRBV18; CDR3aa: CASSPDRDPYEQYF; CDR3nt: TGTGCCAGCTCACCAGACAGGGATCCCTACGAGCAGTACTTC
d_gene: .; abundance: once; j_gene: TRBJ2-3; v_gene: TRBV14; CDR3aa: CASSQGRHTDTQYF; CDR3nt: TGTGCCAGCAGCCAAGGGAGACACACAGATACGCAGTATTTT
d_gene: .; abundance: .; j_gene: TRBJ1-2; v_gene: TRBV19; CDR3aa: CASSTTLGRMNYGYTF; CDR3nt: TGTGCCAGTAGTACCACCTTGGGGCGGATGAACTATGGCTACACCTTC
d_gene: .; abundance: .; j_gene: TRBJ2-7; v_gene: TRBV5-4; CDR3aa: CASSTDGLPYEQYF; CDR3nt: TGTGCCAGCAGCACCGACGGATTACCCTACGAGCAGTACTTC
d_gene: .; abundance: .; j_gene: TRBJ2-7; v_gene: TRBV5-5; CDR3aa: CASSSSRGIYYEQYF; CDR3nt: TGTGCCAGCAGCTCGTCAAGGGGTATTTACTACGAGCAGTACTTC
d_gene: .; abundance: .; j_gene: TRBJ2-7; v_gene: TRBV6-5; CDR3aa: CASSYSIRGEQYF; CDR3nt: TGTGCCAGCAGTTACTCGATCCGAGGGGAGCAGTACTTC
d_gene: TRBD2; abundance: .; j_gene: TRBJ2-2; v_gene: TRBV19; CDR3aa: CASSNSGTRNTGELFF; CDR3nt: TGTGCCAGTAGTAACTCCGGGACTAGAAACACCGGGGAGCTGTTTTTT
d_gene: .; abundance: .; j_gene: TRBJ2-3; v_gene: TRBV13; CDR3aa: CASTLDPSTDTQYF; CDR3nt: TGTGCCAGCACGTTAGATCCTAGCACAGATACGCAGTATTTT
d_gene: TRBD1; abundance: .; j_gene: TRBJ1-5; v_gene: TRBV28; CDR3aa: CASSSLTGSSNQPQHF; CDR3nt: TGTGCCAGCAGTTCCCTGACAGGGTCGAGCAATCAGCCCCAGCATTTT
d_gene: .; abundance: .; j_gene: TRBJ1-3; v_gene: TRBV30; CDR3aa: CAWSVGGNYGNTIYF; CDR3nt: TGTGCCTGGAGTGTGGGGGGCAACTATGGAAACACCATATATTTT
d_gene: .; abundance: .; j_gene: TRBJ2-1; v_gene: TRBV10-2; CDR3aa: CASSDGETAYNEQFF; CDR3nt: TGCGCCAGCAGTGATGGGGAGACCGCCTACAATGAGCAGTTCTTC
d_gene: .; abundance: .; j_gene: TRBJ1-6; v_gene: TRBV6-5; CDR3aa: CASRQGYNSPLHF; CDR3nt: TGTGCCAGCAGGCAGGGATATAATTCACCCCTCCACTTT
d_gene: .; abundance: .; j_gene: TRBJ2-2; v_gene: TRBV19; CDR3aa: CASSTGYTGELFF; CDR3nt: TGTGCCAGTAGTACCGGCTACACCGGGGAGCTGTTTTTT
d_gene: .; abundance: once; j_gene: TRBJ2-7; v_gene: TRBV30; CDR3aa: CAWSVSRGNAEQYF; CDR3nt: TGTGCCTGGAGTGTATCCAGGGGTAACGCCGAGCAGTACTTC
d_gene: TRBD2; abundance: once; j_gene: TRBJ2-7; v_gene: TRBV11-3; CDR3aa: CASSPRGTSGRAYEQYF; CDR3nt: TGTGCCAGCAGCCCCCGGGGTACTAGCGGGAGGGCCTACGAGCAGTACTTC
d_gene: TRBD1; abundance: .; j_gene: TRBJ2-7; v_gene: TRBV16; CDR3aa: CASSQQGGHSYEQYF; CDR3nt: TGTGCCAGCAGCCAACAAGGGGGCCACTCCTACGAGCAGTACTTC
d_gene: .; abundance: .; j_gene: TRBJ2-1; v_gene: TRBV7-9; CDR3aa: CASSLGIYNEQFF; CDR3nt: TGTGCCAGCAGCTTGGGAATTTACAATGAGCAGTTCTTC
d_gene: .; abundance: .; j_gene: TRBJ1-5; v_gene: TRBV19; CDR3aa: CASSMYPTGYYNQPQHF; CDR3nt: TGTGCCAGTAGTATGTACCCGACAGGATACTACAATCAGCCCCAGCATTTT
d_gene: .; abundance: .; j_gene: TRBJ2-2; v_gene: TRBV29-1; CDR3aa: CSVEEPELPGGELFF; CDR3nt: TGCAGCGTTGAAGAACCGGAGCTACCCGGCGGGGAGCTGTTTTTT
d_gene: TRBD1; abundance: .; j_gene: TRBJ1-6; v_gene: TRBV5-1; CDR3aa: CASSLRGRDRGDNSPLHF; CDR3nt: TGCGCCAGCAGCTTACGTGGCCGGGACAGGGGAGATAATTCACCCCTCCACTTT
d_gene: .; abundance: .; j_gene: TRBJ1-1; v_gene: TRBV30; CDR3aa: CAWSAGAYTEAFF; CDR3nt: TGTGCCTGGAGTGCAGGGGCCTACACTGAAGCTTTCTTT
d_gene: .; abundance: .; j_gene: TRBJ1-1; v_gene: TRBV6-6; CDR3aa: CASIRGSDRRTEAFF; CDR3nt: TGTGCCAGCATCCGCGGGAGTGACAGGCGAACTGAAGCTTTCTTT
d_gene: .; abundance: .; j_gene: TRBJ1-1; v_gene: TRBV4-2; CDR3aa: CASSQDGGTEAFF; CDR3nt: TGTGCCAGCAGCCAAGATGGGGGCACTGAAGCTTTCTTT
d_gene: .; abundance: .; j_gene: TRBJ2-1; v_gene: TRBV5-5; CDR3aa: CASSSQGGPYNEQFF; CDR3nt: TGTGCCAGCAGCTCTCAGGGGGGGCCCTACAATGAGCAGTTCTTC
d_gene: TRBD2; abundance: once; j_gene: TRBJ2-5; v_gene: TRBV11-3; CDR3aa: CASSLHMVAGGGETQYF; CDR3nt: TGTGCCAGCAGCCTCCACATGGTAGCGGGAGGGGGGGAGACCCAGTACTTC
d_gene: TRBD1; abundance: .; j_gene: TRBJ2-7; v_gene: TRBV30; CDR3aa: CACGTGLEQYF; CDR3nt: TGTGCCTGCGGGACAGGGCTCGAGCAGTACTTC
d_gene: TRBD1; abundance: .; j_gene: TRBJ2-3; v_gene: TRBV18; CDR3aa: CASSRPGQGTDTQYF; CDR3nt: TGTGCCAGCTCACGCCCGGGACAGGGCACAGATACGCAGTATTTT
d_gene: .; abundance: .; j_gene: TRBJ2-3; v_gene: TRBV11-2; CDR3aa: CASSSGGAGNTQYF; CDR3nt: TGTGCCAGCAGCTCCGGTGGCGCGGGAAATACGCAGTATTTT
d_gene: .; abundance: .; j_gene: TRBJ1-1; v_gene: TRBV5-8; CDR3aa: CASSLAVSITFVNTEAFF; CDR3nt: TGTGCCAGCAGCTTGGCCGTCAGCATAACCTTCGTGAACACTGAAGCTTTCTTT
d_gene: TRBD1; abundance: few; j_gene: TRBJ1-1; v_gene: TRBV4-1; CDR3aa: CASSVRDRGLYDTEAFF; CDR3nt: TGCGCCAGCAGCGTACGGGACAGGGGGCTTTATGACACTGAAGCTTTCTTT
d_gene: TRBD1; abundance: .; j_gene: TRBJ1-4; v_gene: TRBV6-6; CDR3aa: CASRRQGFDEKLFF; CDR3nt: TGTGCCAGCAGACGACAGGGTTTTGACGAAAAACTGTTTTTT
d_gene: TRBD1; abundance: .; j_gene: TRBJ2-1; v_gene: TRBV13; CDR3aa: CASSLGPTGGLYNEQFF; CDR3nt: TGTGCCAGCAGCTTAGGCCCGACAGGGGGACTTTACAATGAGCAGTTCTTC
d_gene: .; abundance: .; j_gene: TRBJ1-5; v_gene: TRBV19; CDR3aa: CASSIVGNQPQHF; CDR3nt: TGTGCCAGTAGTATAGTTGGCAATCAGCCCCAGCATTTT
d_gene: TRBD1; abundance: .; j_gene: TRBJ2-2; v_gene: TRBV7-6; CDR3aa: CASSLRGSGELFF; CDR3nt: TGTGCCAGCAGCCTCAGGGGGTCCGGGGAGCTGTTTTTT